This is a list of T cell receptor beta chains from one sample in a study of blood T cell repertoires in COVID-19. Clones were read by immunoSEQ multiplex PCR, and TCRdb kept only the in-frame ones, dropping some. This sample has under 300,000 clones, with roughly four fifths found just once. The sample was peripheral blood. The receptors come from a woman older than 75 with acute or convalescent COVID-19. Both conserved end residues are trimmed from each CDR3. Each record gives: V gene, D gene, CDR3 protein. D genes are given only for firm matches.

v_call: TRBV6-1
d_call: -
cdr3_aa: ASSDRDYSNQPQH

v_call: TRBV18
d_call: -
cdr3_aa: ASSPPSSERGNTIY

v_call: TRBV27
d_call: -
cdr3_aa: ASSHKGAGTNTGELF

v_call: TRBV28
d_call: -
cdr3_aa: ASSLSPGGYEQY

v_call: TRBV2
d_call: TRBD1
cdr3_aa: ASSGDRGNQPQH

v_call: TRBV4-1
d_call: -
cdr3_aa: ASSQVRARGDEKLF

v_call: TRBV6-5
d_call: TRBD2
cdr3_aa: ASSIQRGGYEQF

v_call: TRBV5-4
d_call: -
cdr3_aa: ASSPAGVPGNTIY

v_call: TRBV7-6
d_call: TRBD1
cdr3_aa: ASSREGQIGTEAF

v_call: TRBV6-5
d_call: TRBD1
cdr3_aa: ASSPRTGLGTEAF

v_call: TRBV7-8
d_call: TRBD1
cdr3_aa: ASSFSPRPGQGGGGYT

v_call: TRBV28
d_call: -
cdr3_aa: ASSLTLSGYT

v_call: TRBV11-2
d_call: TRBD1
cdr3_aa: ASSPDRVYGYT

v_call: TRBV7-9
d_call: TRBD2
cdr3_aa: ASSLVTSGANEQF

v_call: TRBV29-1
d_call: TRBD1
cdr3_aa: SVSAGTGMKNQY

v_call: TRBV7-9
d_call: -
cdr3_aa: ASSTEQASGANVLT

v_call: TRBV3-1/TRBV3-2
d_call: -
cdr3_aa: ASSTGPFSGANVLT

v_call: TRBV19
d_call: TRBD1
cdr3_aa: ASSPPDRVFGGDEQF

v_call: TRBV5-1
d_call: -
cdr3_aa: ASSLAGLEGAGELF

v_call: TRBV28
d_call: TRBD2
cdr3_aa: ASSPPRTRETQY

v_call: TRBV27
d_call: -
cdr3_aa: ASSIGGEAF

v_call: TRBV5-1
d_call: -
cdr3_aa: ASSTGQSREKLF

v_call: TRBV6-5
d_call: -
cdr3_aa: ASSPPGQIYGYT

v_call: TRBV5-4
d_call: -
cdr3_aa: ASSPGLVVTGELF

v_call: TRBV24-1
d_call: -
cdr3_aa: ATSDSTVNTGELF

v_call: TRBV6-5
d_call: -
cdr3_aa: ASSYLPNYNEQF

v_call: TRBV6-6
d_call: -
cdr3_aa: ASSYSSWRSTDTQY

v_call: TRBV5-1
d_call: TRBD1
cdr3_aa: ASSLTGDGSTEAF

v_call: TRBV5-4
d_call: -
cdr3_aa: ASSLGVDREQF

v_call: TRBV6-1
d_call: TRBD1
cdr3_aa: ASSERQGASQPQH

v_call: TRBV5-1
d_call: TRBD1
cdr3_aa: ASSPDRGYGYT

v_call: TRBV3-1/TRBV3-2
d_call: TRBD1
cdr3_aa: ASSQGGDRFNEKLF

v_call: TRBV30
d_call: TRBD1
cdr3_aa: AWSDGTGGFTEAF

v_call: TRBV19
d_call: -
cdr3_aa: ASRPLGGRSNQPQH